The present TCR beta chain was sequenced within a study of cytomegalovirus exposure and HLA in healthy donors. General study points: The analysis excluded some indistinguishable V segments, including TRBV6-2 and TRBV6-3.

The PCR employed 60 Vbeta primers together with 13 Jbeta primers. TCRdb's table, derived via immunoSEQ multiplex PCR, lists solely in-frame clones and lacks some. This table holds roughly 130,000 clones, about 85% found once. V lost 0 bases to trimming and J lost 6 bases, with 6 bases between them. The length of the CDR3 is 13 residues. The germline CDR1 and CDR2 sequences are KGHSH and LQKENI. For this clone: What it binds is not known.

The chain carries TRBV18 and TRBJ2-1, with D uncertain. The sample taken for sequencing was PBMCs. The receptor was isolated from a female donor in good health and CMV-seronegative. In DNA, the CDR3 is TGTGCCAGCTCACCACCTAGCATCAATGAGCAGTTCTTC. Residues: CASSPPSINEQFF.